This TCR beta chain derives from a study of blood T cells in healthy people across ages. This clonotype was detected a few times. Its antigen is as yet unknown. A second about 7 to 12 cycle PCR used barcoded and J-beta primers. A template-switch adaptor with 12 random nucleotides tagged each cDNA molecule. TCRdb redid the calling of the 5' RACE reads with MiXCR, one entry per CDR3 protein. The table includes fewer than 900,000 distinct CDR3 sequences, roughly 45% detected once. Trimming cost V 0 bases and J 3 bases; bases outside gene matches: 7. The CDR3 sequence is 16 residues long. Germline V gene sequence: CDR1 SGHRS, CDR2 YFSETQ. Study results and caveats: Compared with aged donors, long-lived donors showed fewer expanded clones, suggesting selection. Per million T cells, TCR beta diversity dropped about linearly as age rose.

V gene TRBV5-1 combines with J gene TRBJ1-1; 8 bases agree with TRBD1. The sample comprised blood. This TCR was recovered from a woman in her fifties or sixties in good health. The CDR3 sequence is CASSLGTGGLYTEAFF. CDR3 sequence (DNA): TGCGCCAGCAGCTTGGGCACAGGGGGTCTTTACACTGAAGCTTTCTTT. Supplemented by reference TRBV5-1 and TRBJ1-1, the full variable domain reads KAGVTQTPRYLIKTRGQQVTLSCSPISGHRSVSWYQQTPGQGLQFLFEYFSETQRNKGNFPGRFSGRQFSNSRSEMNVSTLELGDSALYLCASSLGTGGLYTEAFFGQGTRLTVV.